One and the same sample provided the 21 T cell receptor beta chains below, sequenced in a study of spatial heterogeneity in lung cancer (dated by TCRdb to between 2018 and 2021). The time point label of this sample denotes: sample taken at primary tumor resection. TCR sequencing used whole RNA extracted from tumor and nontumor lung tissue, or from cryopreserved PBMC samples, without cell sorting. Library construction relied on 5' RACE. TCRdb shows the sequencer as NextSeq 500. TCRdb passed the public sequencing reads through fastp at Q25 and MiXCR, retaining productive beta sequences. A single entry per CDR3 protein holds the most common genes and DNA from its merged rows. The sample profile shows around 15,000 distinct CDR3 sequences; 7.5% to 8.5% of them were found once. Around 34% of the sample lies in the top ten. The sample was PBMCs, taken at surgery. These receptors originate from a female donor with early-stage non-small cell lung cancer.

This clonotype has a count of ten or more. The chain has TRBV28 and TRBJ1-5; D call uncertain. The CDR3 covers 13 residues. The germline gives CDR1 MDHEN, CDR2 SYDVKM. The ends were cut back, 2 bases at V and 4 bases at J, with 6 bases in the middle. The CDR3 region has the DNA TGTGCCAGCAGTTTAAATAGTAATCAGCCCCAGCATTTT. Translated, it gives CASSLNSNQPQHF. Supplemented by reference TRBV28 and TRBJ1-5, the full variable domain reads DVKVTQSSRYLVKRTGEKVFLECVQDMDHENMFWYRQDPGLGLRLIYFSYDVKMKEKGDIPEGYSVSREKKERFSLILESASTNQTSMYLCASSLNSNQPQHFGDGTRLSIL.

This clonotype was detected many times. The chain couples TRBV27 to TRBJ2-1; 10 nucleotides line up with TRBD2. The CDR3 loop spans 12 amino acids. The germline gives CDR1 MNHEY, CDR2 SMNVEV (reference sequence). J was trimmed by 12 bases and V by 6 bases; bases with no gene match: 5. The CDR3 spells CASRATSGAQFF. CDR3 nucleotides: TGTGCCAGCAGGGCTACTAGCGGGGCGCAGTTCTTC.

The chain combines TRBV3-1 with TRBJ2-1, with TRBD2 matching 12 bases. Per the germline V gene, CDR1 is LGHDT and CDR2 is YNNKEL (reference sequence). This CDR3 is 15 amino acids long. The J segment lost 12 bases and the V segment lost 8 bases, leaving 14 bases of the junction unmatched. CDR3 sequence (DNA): TGTGCCAGCCGGGGCTCTAGCGGGAGGGCCGGGGGGCAGTTCTTC. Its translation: CASRGSSGRAGGQFF.

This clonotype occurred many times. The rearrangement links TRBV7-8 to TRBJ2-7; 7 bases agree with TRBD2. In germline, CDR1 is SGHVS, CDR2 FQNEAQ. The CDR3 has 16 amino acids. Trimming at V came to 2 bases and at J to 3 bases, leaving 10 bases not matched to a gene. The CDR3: CASSLWVGGSIYEQYF. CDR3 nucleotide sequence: TGTGCCAGCAGCTTATGGGTCGGGGGGTCAATCTACGAGCAGTACTTC.

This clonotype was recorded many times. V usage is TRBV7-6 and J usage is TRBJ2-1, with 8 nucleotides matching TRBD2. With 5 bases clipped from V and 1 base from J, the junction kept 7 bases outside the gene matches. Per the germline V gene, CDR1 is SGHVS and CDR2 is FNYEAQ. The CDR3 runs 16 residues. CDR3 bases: TGTGCCAGCAGCCCTAGGGCTAGCGGGTCCTACAATGAGCAGTTCTTC. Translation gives CASSPRASGSYNEQFF.

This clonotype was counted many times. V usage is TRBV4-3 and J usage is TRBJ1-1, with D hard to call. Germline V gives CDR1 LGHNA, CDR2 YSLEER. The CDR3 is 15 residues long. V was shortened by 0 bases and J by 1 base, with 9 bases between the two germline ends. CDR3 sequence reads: CASSQDSGGNTEAFF. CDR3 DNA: TGCGCCAGCAGCCAAGATTCCGGAGGGAACACTGAAGCTTTCTTT.

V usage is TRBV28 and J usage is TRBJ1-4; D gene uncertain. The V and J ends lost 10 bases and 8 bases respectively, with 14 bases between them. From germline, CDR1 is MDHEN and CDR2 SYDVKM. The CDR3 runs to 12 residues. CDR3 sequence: CATLMGPEKLFF. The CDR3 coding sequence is TGTGCCACCCTCATGGGTCCGGAAAAACTGTTTTTT.

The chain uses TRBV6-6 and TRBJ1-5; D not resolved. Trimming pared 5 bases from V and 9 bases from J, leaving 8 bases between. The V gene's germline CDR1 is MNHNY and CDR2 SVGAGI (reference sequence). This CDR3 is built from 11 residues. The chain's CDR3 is CASSTHGPQHF. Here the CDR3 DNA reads TGTGCCAGCAGTACCCACGGGCCCCAGCATTTT.

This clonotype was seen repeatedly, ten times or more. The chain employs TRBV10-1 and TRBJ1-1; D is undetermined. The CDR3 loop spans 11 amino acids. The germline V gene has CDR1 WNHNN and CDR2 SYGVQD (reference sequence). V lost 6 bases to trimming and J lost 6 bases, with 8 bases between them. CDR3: CASSIGSEAFF. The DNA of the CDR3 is TGCGCCAGCAGCATAGGTTCTGAAGCTTTCTTT.

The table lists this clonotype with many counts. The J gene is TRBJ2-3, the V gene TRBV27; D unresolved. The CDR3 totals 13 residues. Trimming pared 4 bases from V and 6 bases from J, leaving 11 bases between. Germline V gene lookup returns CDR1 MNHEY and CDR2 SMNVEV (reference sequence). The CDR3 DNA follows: TGTGCCAGCAGTTCCCACCCGACGGATACGCAGTATTTT. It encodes CASSSHPTDTQYF.

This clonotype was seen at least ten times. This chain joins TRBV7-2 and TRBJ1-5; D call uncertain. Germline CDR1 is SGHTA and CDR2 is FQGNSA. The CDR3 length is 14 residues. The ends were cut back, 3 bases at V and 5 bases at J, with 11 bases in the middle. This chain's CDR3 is CASSFYPLDQPQHF. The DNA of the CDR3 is TGTGCCAGCAGCTTCTACCCCCTAGATCAGCCCCAGCATTTT.

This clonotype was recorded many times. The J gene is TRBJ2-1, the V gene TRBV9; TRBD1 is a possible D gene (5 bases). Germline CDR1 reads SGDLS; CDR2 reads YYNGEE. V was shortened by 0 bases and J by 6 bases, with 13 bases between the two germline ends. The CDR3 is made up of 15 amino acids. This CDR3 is CASSVAQVAGNEQFF. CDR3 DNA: TGTGCCAGCAGCGTAGCACAGGTCGCAGGCAATGAGCAGTTCTTC.

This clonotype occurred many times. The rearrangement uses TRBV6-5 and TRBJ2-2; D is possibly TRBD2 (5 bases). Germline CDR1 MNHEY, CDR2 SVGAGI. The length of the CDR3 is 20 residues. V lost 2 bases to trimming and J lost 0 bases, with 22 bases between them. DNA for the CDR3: TGTGCCAGCAGTTACCGGACCCGGGTGCGGGTAGATACGAACACCGGGGAGCTGTTTTTT. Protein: CASSYRTRVRVDTNTGELFF.

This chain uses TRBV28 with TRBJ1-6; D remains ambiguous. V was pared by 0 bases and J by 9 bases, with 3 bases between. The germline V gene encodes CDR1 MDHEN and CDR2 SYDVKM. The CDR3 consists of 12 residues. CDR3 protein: CASSLWSSPLHF. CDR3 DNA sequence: TGTGCCAGCAGTTTATGGAGTTCACCCCTCCACTTT.

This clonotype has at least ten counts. This CDR3 is CASSPTGGIDGELFF. CDR3 in DNA: TGTGCCAGCAGCCCGACAGGGGGCATAGACGGGGAGCTGTTTTTT. The chain joins TRBV7-2 to TRBJ2-2; 10 nucleotides match TRBD1. The ends lost 5 bases at V and 7 bases at J; junction bases unmatched: 7. The CDR3 has 15 amino acids. Germline CDR1 is SGHTA and CDR2 is FQGNSA.

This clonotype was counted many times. The CDR3 here is CASSRASGSGNTIYF. The CDR3 DNA is TGTGCCAGCAGTAGAGCGTCGGGTTCTGGAAACACCATATATTTT. The J gene is TRBJ1-3, the V gene TRBV6-2 or TRBV6-3; no definite D call. The CDR3 totals 15 residues. The ends were cut back, 5 bases at V and 1 base at J, with 12 bases in the middle. Germline V gene sequence: CDR1 MNHEY, CDR2 SVGEGT.

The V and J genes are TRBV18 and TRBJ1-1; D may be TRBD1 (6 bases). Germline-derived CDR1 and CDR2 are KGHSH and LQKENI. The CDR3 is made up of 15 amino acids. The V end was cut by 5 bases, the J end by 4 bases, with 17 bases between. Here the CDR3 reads CASSFGEVRGTEAFF. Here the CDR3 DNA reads TGTGCCAGCTCATTTGGGGAGGTCAGGGGCACTGAAGCTTTCTTT.

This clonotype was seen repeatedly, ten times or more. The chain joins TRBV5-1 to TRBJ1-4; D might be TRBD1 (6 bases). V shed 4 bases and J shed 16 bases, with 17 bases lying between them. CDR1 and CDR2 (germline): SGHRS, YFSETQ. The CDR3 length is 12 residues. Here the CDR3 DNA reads TGCGCCAGCAGCAAGGAACAGGGTCCTTGGTTTTTT. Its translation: CASSKEQGPWFF.

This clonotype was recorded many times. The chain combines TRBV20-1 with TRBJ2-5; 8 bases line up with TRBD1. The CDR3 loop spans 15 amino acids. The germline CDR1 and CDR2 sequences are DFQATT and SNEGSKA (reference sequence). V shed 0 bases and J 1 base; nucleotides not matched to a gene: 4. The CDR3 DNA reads TGCAGTGCTAGAGATACCGGACAGGGCCAAGAGACCCAGTACTTC. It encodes CSARDTGQGQETQYF.

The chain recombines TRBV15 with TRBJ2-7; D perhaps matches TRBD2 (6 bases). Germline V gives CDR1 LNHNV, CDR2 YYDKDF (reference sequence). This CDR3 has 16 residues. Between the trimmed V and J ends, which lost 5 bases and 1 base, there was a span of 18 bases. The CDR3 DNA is TGTGCCACCAGCGTAACCTCCGGGACTCTATCCTACGAGCAGTACTTC. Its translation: CATSVTSGTLSYEQYF. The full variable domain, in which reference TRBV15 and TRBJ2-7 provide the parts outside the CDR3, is DAMVIQNPRYQVTQFGKPVTLSCSQTLNHNVMYWYQQKSSQAPKLLFHYYDKDFNNEADTPDNFQSRRPNTSFCFLDIRSPGLGDTAMYLCATSVTSGTLSYEQYFGPGTRLTVT.

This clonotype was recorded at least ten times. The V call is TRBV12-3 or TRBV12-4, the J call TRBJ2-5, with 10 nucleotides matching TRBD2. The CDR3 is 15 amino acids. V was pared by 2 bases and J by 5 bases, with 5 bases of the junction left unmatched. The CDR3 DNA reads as TGTGCCAGCAGTTTATCGGCTAGCGGGAGTGAGACCCAGTACTTC. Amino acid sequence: CASSLSASGSETQYF.